One sample yielded the 31 T cell receptor beta chains listed below, sequenced in a study of tumor T cells in aggressive B-cell lymphoma. The method was immunoSEQ multiplex PCR; TCRdb's version includes in-frame clones alone and lacks a portion of them. The repertoire holds about 1,600 clones, 93% seen once, with about 3% in the top ten. The sequencing sample was made of tumor tissue. Receptors were obtained from an adult with diffuse large B cell lymphoma.

This clone appeared a single time. The V and J genes are TRBV5-6 and TRBJ2-6, with TRBD1 identical over 7 bases. CDR1 and CDR2 from the germline V gene are SGHDT and YYEEEE. The junction had 11 bases not matched to a gene; V was cut back by 2 bases and J by 0 bases. The CDR3 is made up of 19 amino acids. CDR3 sequence: CASSFSPGQATSGANVLTF. The CDR3 DNA follows: TGTGCCAGCAGCTTTTCCCCTGGACAGGCCACCTCTGGGGCCAACGTCCTGACTTTC.

This clone was counted a single time. The chain links TRBV27 to TRBJ2-1; tentatively, D is TRBD2 (7 bases). V was pared by 5 bases and J by 5 bases, with 16 bases between. The V gene's germline CDR1 is MNHEY and CDR2 SMNVEV (reference sequence). The CDR3 totals 15 residues. Here the CDR3 DNA reads TGTGCCAGCAGTCCCGGGGGGCTAGTGGACAATGAGCAGTTCTTC. Translation: CASSPGGLVDNEQFF.

This clone was detected once. The V call is TRBV27, the J call TRBJ2-7; the D is unclear. This CDR3 comprises 13 residues. The germline gives CDR1 MNHEY, CDR2 SMNVEV (reference sequence). V lost 5 bases and J lost 3, with 11 bases in between. The CDR3 region is CASSPLRGYEQYF. The CDR3 nucleotides are TGTGCCAGCAGTCCACTCCGCGGCTACGAGCAGTACTTC.

The rearrangement joins TRBV7-2 to TRBJ2-6; the D gene is possibly TRBD1 (5 bases). Trimming stripped 2 bases from V and 0 bases from J, with 8 bases between. The CDR3 loop spans 16 amino acids. Germline assignment: CDR1 SGHTA and CDR2 FQGNSA. As DNA, the CDR3 is TGTGCCAGCAGCTTAACAGGCAGCTCTGGGGCCAACGTCCTGACTTTC. Protein sequence: CASSLTGSSGANVLTF.

This rearrangement joins TRBV7-9 to TRBJ2-5; TRBD2 might be the D (6 bases). The CDR3 spans 14 residues. Germline V gene lookup returns CDR1 SEHNR and CDR2 FQNEAQ (reference sequence). V lost 2 bases and J 4 bases, leaving 11 bases between the germline ends. CDR3 amino acids: CASSLSWGGETQYF. CDR3 sequence (DNA): TGTGCCAGCAGCTTATCCTGGGGAGGAGAGACCCAGTACTTC.

The chain couples TRBV10-3 to TRBJ1-5; D gene uncertain. Trimming left V 10 bases short and J 3 bases short, with 13 bases between. The CDR3 length is 13 residues. Germline V gives CDR1 ENHRY, CDR2 SYGVKD. The DNA of the CDR3 is TGTGCCACCCGGGATAATTCCAATCAGCCCCAGCATTTT. Residues: CATRDNSNQPQHF.

This clone came up a few times. The gene calls are TRBV5-1 and TRBJ2-7; TRBD2 agrees at 7 bases. Germline V gene lookup returns CDR1 SGHRS and CDR2 YFSETQ. This CDR3 comprises 15 residues. V dropped 0 bases and J dropped 3; count of bases not matched to a gene: 6. The CDR3 DNA reads as TGCGCCAGCAGCTTGGCCCTGGGGAGGGGCTACGAGCAGTACTTC. It translates to CASSLALGRGYEQYF.

The rearrangement links TRBV2 to TRBJ1-4, with D perhaps TRBD1 (5 bases). The CDR3 is 14 amino acids. Germline V CDR1 and CDR2: SNHLY, FYNNEI. V dropped 0 bases and J dropped 6 bases, with 8 bases sitting between them. CDR3 residues: CASSEAGVDEKLFF. For the CDR3, the DNA is TGTGCCAGCAGTGAAGCAGGGGTTGATGAAAAACTGTTTTTT. Full variable domain (remainder filled in from reference TRBV2 and TRBJ1-4): EPEVTQTPSHQVTQMGQEVILRCVPISNHLYFYWYRQILGQKVEFLVSFYNNEISEKSEIFDDQFSVERPDGSNFTLKIRSTKLEDSAMYFCASSEAGVDEKLFFGSGTQLSVL.

V and J are TRBV19 and TRBJ2-7, with a possible D match to TRBD2 (6 bases). The germline V and J ends were trimmed by 5 bases and 1 base, with 24 bases remaining between them. CDR1 and CDR2 from the germline V gene are LNHDA and SQIVND (reference sequence). This CDR3 is built from 18 residues. CDR3 sequence: CASSSGLSRRDGSYEQYF. The CDR3 nucleotides are TGTGCCAGTAGTTCGGGATTGTCTAGGAGGGACGGGTCCTACGAGCAGTACTTC.

CDR3 region: CATGRMNTEAFF. The CDR3, as DNA: TGTGCCACTGGGAGGATGAACACTGAAGCTTTCTTT. The genes are TRBV7-2 and TRBJ1-1; D is uncertain. The CDR3 sequence is 12 residues long. The V end lost 10 bases, the J end lost 0 bases, and 9 bases lay between the germline ends. Germline loops: CDR1 SGHTA, CDR2 FQGNSA.

The chain joins TRBV5-5 to TRBJ2-1; D is unresolved. V dropped 1 base and J dropped 4 bases, with 6 bases sitting between them. The CDR3 is made up of 13 amino acids. Germline V CDR1 and CDR2: SGHKS, YYEKEE (reference sequence). The CDR3: CASSLTEYNEQFF. In nucleotides, the CDR3 is TGTGCCAGCAGCTTGACAGAGTACAATGAGCAGTTCTTC.

The gene calls are TRBV18 and TRBJ1-2; tentatively, D is TRBD1 (5 bases). The CDR3 consists of 15 residues. Germline V gives CDR1 KGHSH, CDR2 LQKENI. The V gene lost 2 bases and the J gene lost 6 bases, with 16 bases spanning the gap. The CDR3 sequence: CASSPTQGGGHGYTF. The CDR3 nucleotides read TGTGCCAGCTCACCAACCCAGGGAGGAGGCCATGGCTACACCTTC. Filled out from reference TRBV18 and TRBJ1-2, the complete variable domain reads NAGVMQNPRHLVRRRGQEARLRCSPMKGHSHVYWYRQLPEEGLKFMVYLQKENIIDESGMPKERFSAEFPKEGPSILRIQQVVRGDSAAYFCASSPTQGGGHGYTFGSGTRLTVV.

The V call is TRBV28, the J call TRBJ2-5; D is unresolved. The J call is doubtful: the DNA matches TRBJ2-7 better. CDR3 length equals 12 residues. The germline gives CDR1 MDHEN, CDR2 SYDVKM. The CDR3 reads CASSLSSYEQYF. CDR3 coding DNA: TGTGCCAGCAGTCTTAGCTCCTACGAGCAGTACTTC.

Concerning this clone itself: An end of the junction differs from the germline gene, which may be a read error. This chain links TRBV4-3 with TRBJ2-1; 12 nucleotides match TRBD2. There are 19 residues in the CDR3. CDR1 is LGHNA and CDR2 is YSLEER in the germline V gene. Written as DNA, the CDR3 is TGCACCAGCAGCCTAGGGACTAGCGGGTCCTCAAGCTCCTACAATGAGCAGTTCTTC. It encodes CTSSLGTSGSSSSYNEQFF.

The rearrangement joins TRBV28 to TRBJ2-3, with D perhaps TRBD2 (5 bases). CDR1 MDHEN and CDR2 SYDVKM come from the germline V gene. The CDR3 has 14 residues. The V and J ends lost 6 bases and 2 bases respectively, with 12 bases between them. The CDR3: CASSPRGITDTQYF. The CDR3 nucleotides are TGTGCCAGCAGCCCCCGGGGAATCACAGATACGCAGTATTTT.

The chain links TRBV4-2 to TRBJ2-2; 9 bases map to TRBD1. Losses at the gene ends were 4 bases for V and 7 bases for J; bases not matched to a gene: 10. The CDR3 length is 16 residues. Germline V gives CDR1 LGHNA, CDR2 YNFKEQ. CDR3 DNA: TGTGCCAGCAGCCCTCAAGGACAGGGGACGGGCGGGGAGCTGTTTTTT. Amino acids: CASSPQGQGTGGELFF.

In its sample, this clone was seen once. The genes are TRBV7-2 and TRBJ2-3; a possible D gene is TRBD2 (5 bases). Trimming removed 6 bases at V and 5 bases at J, with 12 bases between. The CDR3 sequence is 13 residues long. The germline gives CDR1 SGHTA, CDR2 FQGNSA. The CDR3 DNA follows: TGTGCCAGCAGGTCGGGAAATGAAGATACGCAGTATTTT. It is translated as CASRSGNEDTQYF. Full variable domain (rest looked up from reference TRBV7-2 and TRBJ2-3): GAGVSQSPSNKVTEKGKDVELRCDPISGHTALYWYRQSLGQGLEFLIYFQGNSAPDKSGLPSDRFSAERTGGSVSTLTIQRTQQEDSAVYLCASRSGNEDTQYFGPGTRLTVL.

The V and J genes are TRBV19 and TRBJ1-2; D may be TRBD1 (5 bases). CDR3 length: 14 residues. Trimming took off 1 base at V and 7 bases at J, with 13 bases between the two ends. Germline-derived CDR1 and CDR2 are LNHDA and SQIVND (reference sequence). The CDR3 coding sequence is TGTGCCAGTAGTATAGGTCCAGGGATGGCTGGCTACACCTTC. Its translation: CASSIGPGMAGYTF.

This chain uses TRBV28 with TRBJ2-1; TRBD1 is a possible D gene (7 bases). V was trimmed by 6 bases and J by 6 bases, leaving 18 bases between them. CDR3 length: 15 residues. The germline gives CDR1 MDHEN, CDR2 SYDVKM. This CDR3 is CASREGAELGNEQFF. The CDR3 coding sequence is TGTGCCAGCAGGGAGGGGGCGGAGTTGGGCAATGAGCAGTTCTTC.

This CDR3 reads CAIRGTGVFEAFF. The CDR3 DNA follows: TGTGCCATCAGAGGGACAGGGGTTTTTGAAGCTTTCTTT. The gene calls are TRBV10-3 and TRBJ1-1; 10 nucleotides align to TRBD1. CDR1 is ENHRY, CDR2 SYGVKD, per germline. The CDR3 has 13 amino acids. The V gene end was trimmed by 6 bases and the J gene end by 7 bases; junction bases not matched to a gene: 5.

The rearrangement links TRBV18 to TRBJ2-7; TRBD2 is a possible D gene (5 bases). The CDR3 spans 15 residues. The germline gives CDR1 KGHSH, CDR2 LQKENI. Trimming pared 2 bases from V and 0 bases from J, leaving 11 bases between. The CDR3 loop is CASSPEGHSSYEQYF. Here the CDR3 DNA reads TGTGCCAGCTCACCAGAGGGCCACAGCTCCTACGAGCAGTACTTC.

The J gene is TRBJ2-3, the V gene TRBV7-2; possible D gene TRBD1, 6 bases. The CDR3 loop spans 13 amino acids. CDR1 is SGHTA, CDR2 FQGNSA, per germline. Trimming stripped 4 bases from V and 5 bases from J, with 10 bases between. The CDR3 sequence: CASSWGPRDTQYF. The DNA of the CDR3 is TGTGCCAGCAGCTGGGGGCCCAGAGATACGCAGTATTTT.

V and J are TRBV29-1 and TRBJ2-2, with D perhaps TRBD2 (6 bases). The CDR3 is 12 amino acids. Germline values: CDR1 SQVTM, CDR2 ANQGSEA. Written as DNA, the CDR3 is TGCAGTGGAGGGGCCTCCACCGGGGAGCTGTTTTTT. Translated: CSGGASTGELFF.

The chain uses TRBV29-1 and TRBJ1-3, with a tentative D call TRBD1 (5 bases). The germline V gene has CDR1 SQVTM and CDR2 ANQGSEA. Trimming cost V 5 bases and J 0 bases, with 11 bases left between them. This CDR3 contains 14 residues. The CDR3 sequence is CSVIWTSSGNTIYF. The CDR3 DNA reads as TGCAGCGTTATTTGGACAAGCTCTGGAAACACCATATATTTT.

This clone appeared a few times. For the CDR3, the DNA is TGTGCCAGCAGCTTTGCGGGACAAAAAATAAAAAACATTCAGTACTTC. It translates to CASSFAGQKIKNIQYF. The rearrangement links TRBV12-1 to TRBJ2-4; the D call of TRBD1 is as the table states it, not checked on the DNA. TRBV12-1 is tagged as a pseudogene. CDR3 size: 16 residues.

V is TRBV29-1 and J is TRBJ1-2; D is ambiguous. The CDR3 consists of 10 residues. Trimming stripped 4 bases from V and 7 bases from J, with 7 bases between. Germline V lookup: CDR1 SQVTM, CDR2 ANQGSEA. The CDR3 region is CSVGGLGYTF. The CDR3 DNA reads TGCAGCGTTGGAGGGCTTGGCTACACCTTC.

The chain combines TRBV7-2 with TRBJ2-5; TRBD2 aligns across 9 bases. V was pared by 3 bases and J by 4 bases, with 3 bases of the junction left unmatched. CDR3 size: 14 residues. CDR1 and CDR2 from the germline V gene are SGHTA and FQGNSA. DNA of the CDR3: TGTGCCAGCAGCTTGGCGGGGGGGCGAGAGACCCAGTACTTC. This gives the protein CASSLAGGRETQYF.

In DNA, the CDR3 is TGTGCCAGCAGCTTAGGGAAAAACTGGGACTTTGGGGCTTTCTTT. Encoded protein: CASSLGKNWDFGAFF. This chain uses TRBV13 with TRBJ1-1; D is possibly TRBD1 (5 bases). The germline gives CDR1 PRHDT, CDR2 FYEKMQ (reference sequence). This CDR3 region has 15 residues. V dropped 0 bases and J dropped 11 bases, with 19 bases sitting between them.

The gene calls are TRBV28 and TRBJ1-6, with D possibly TRBD1 on 5 matching bases. Trimming removed 3 bases at V and 6 bases at J, with 9 bases between. The CDR3 sequence is 14 residues long. Germline lookup yields CDR1 MDHEN and CDR2 SYDVKM. In DNA form, the CDR3 reads TGTGCCAGCAGTTTCGTCAGGGTTAATTCACCCCTCCACTTT. Translation gives CASSFVRVNSPLHF.

The chain combines TRBV2 with TRBJ1-6; TRBD1 might be the D (5 bases). The ends were cut back, 4 bases at V and 7 bases at J, with 14 bases in the middle. The length of the CDR3 is 15 residues. CDR1 and CDR2 from the germline V gene are SNHLY and FYNNEI. The CDR3 spells CASSGLMGPNSPLHF. The CDR3 DNA sequence: TGTGCCAGCAGTGGGCTCATGGGGCCAAATTCACCCCTCCACTTT.

The CDR3 DNA sequence: TGCGCCAGCAGCCAAGACTTATCGCGGGGGGGCCTCCACAATGAGCAGTTCTTC. Protein sequence: CASSQDLSRGGLHNEQFF. The gene calls are TRBV4-3 and TRBJ2-1, with 9 bases that match TRBD2. The V gene end was trimmed by 0 bases and the J gene end by 5 bases; junction bases not matched to a gene: 11. Germline-derived CDR1 and CDR2 are LGHNA and YSLEER. The CDR3 runs 18 residues.